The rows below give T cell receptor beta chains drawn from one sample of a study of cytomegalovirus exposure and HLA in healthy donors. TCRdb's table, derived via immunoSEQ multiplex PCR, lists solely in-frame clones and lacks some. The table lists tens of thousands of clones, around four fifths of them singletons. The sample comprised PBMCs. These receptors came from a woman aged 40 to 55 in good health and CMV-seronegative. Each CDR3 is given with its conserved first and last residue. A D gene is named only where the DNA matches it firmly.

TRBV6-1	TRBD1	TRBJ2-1	CASSETGGEQFF
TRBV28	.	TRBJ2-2	CASSLRVEWTGELFF
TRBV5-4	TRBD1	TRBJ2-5	CASSRGTGLLETQYF
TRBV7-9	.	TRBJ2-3	CASSWDLDTQYF
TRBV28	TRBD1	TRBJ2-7	CASSFGYWTGKLGQYF
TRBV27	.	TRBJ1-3	CASSFVLPGDSGNTIYF
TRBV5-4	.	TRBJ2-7	CASSPGLGRNEQYF
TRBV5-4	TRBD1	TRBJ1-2	CASSSGQVNYGYPF
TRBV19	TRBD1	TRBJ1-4	CASSSRNRGEKLFF
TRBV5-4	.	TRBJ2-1	CASSLGFRGQRSSYNEQFF
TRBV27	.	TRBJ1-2	CASSLGGGIRGYTF
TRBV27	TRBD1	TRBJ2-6	CASRETGGPSTGANVLTF
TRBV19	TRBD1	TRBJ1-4	CASSKTPGQGGKKLFF
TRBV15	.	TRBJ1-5	CATSRDQTGWGQPQHF
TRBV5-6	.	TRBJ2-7	CASSSVLLYEQYF
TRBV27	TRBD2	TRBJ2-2	CASSALAGVSGELFF
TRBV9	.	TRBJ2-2	CASTPGGELFF
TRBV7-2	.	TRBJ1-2	CASSRTGTRGYTF
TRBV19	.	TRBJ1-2	CASRDKGVYGYTF
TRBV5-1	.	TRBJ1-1	CASSFGSMNTEAFF
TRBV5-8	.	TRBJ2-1	CANDGGQSSYNEQFF
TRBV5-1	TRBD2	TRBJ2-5	CASSPGLAGVETQYF
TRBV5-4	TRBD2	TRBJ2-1	CASSLAGRDEQFF
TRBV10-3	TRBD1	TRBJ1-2	CAISGTGNGYTF
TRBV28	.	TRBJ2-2	CASSLWGSLNTGELFF
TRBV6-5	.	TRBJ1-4	CASSFRQVGENEKLFF
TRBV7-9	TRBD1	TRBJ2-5	CASSLALQGKETQYF
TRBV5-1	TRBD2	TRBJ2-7	CASSLNSGRGAYEQYF
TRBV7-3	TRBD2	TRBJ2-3	CASSLRSGRGGSTQYF
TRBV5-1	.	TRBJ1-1	CASSLSSGGANTEAFF
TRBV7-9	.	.	CASSIPPYEQYF
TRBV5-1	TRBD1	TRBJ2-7	CASSVTGIYEQYF
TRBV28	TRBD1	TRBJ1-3	CASSATGGARGNTIYF
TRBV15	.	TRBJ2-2	CATSRDAGTGELFF
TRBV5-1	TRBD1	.	CASSLGDREFHEQYF
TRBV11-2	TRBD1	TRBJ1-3	CASSLRMDAWTGSGNTIYF
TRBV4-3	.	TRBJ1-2	CASSQAVDSANYGYTF
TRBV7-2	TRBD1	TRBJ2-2	CASSPGQGVGTGELFF
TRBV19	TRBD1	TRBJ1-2	CASSRGQGDFIYGYTF
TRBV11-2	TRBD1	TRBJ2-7	CASSQTGLPPYEQYF
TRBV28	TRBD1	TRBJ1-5	CASSLGGTALYSNQPQHF
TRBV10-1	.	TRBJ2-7	CASSESGSPEQYF
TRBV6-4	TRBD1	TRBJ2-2	CASSDSQGDTGELFF
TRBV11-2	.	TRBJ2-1	CASSLIVGVPYNEQFF
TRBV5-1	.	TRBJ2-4	CASSLTETGKNIQYF
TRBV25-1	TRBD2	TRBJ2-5	CASSGRTSGTQETQYF
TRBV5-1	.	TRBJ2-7	CASSLGAAGTYEQYF
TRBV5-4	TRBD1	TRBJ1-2	CASSSGTEFGGYTF
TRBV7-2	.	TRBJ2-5	CASSRPKGGRQETQYF
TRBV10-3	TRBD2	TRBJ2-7	CAISEGLGKGDEQYF
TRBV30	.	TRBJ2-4	CAWRPGMDIQYF
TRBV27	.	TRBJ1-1	CASSRQNPFEGNTEAFF
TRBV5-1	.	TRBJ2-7	CASSSFTGSSYEQYF
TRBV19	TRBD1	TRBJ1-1	CASVGTGQEYTEAFF
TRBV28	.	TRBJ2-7	CASSFSGEQYF
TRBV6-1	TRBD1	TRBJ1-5	CASSEAAGTGGYQPQHF
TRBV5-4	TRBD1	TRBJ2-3	CASKDRATDTQYF
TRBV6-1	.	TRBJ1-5	CASSELGRSNQPQHF
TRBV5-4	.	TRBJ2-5	CASSLAILAQETQYF
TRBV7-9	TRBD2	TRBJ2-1	CASIPEGTSAYNEQFF